The 26 T cell receptor beta chains below all came from one sample that was sequenced in a study of shared clonotypes between healthy human individuals. This table comes from immunoSEQ multiplex PCR, and its TCRdb copy is limited to in-frame clones, with some not included. The table lists about 560,000 clones, roughly four fifths of them singletons, with 12% in the top ten. The sample comprised PBMCs. Receptors were obtained from a woman aged 40 to 55 in good health. Some clones in this sample may be carry-over from other donors' samples.

The CDR3 sequence: CASSFDRAPGEQYF. CDR3 in DNA: TGTGCCAGCTCCTTTGACAGGGCCCCGGGTGAGCAGTACTTC. The chain has TRBV18 and TRBJ2-7; 7 nucleotides line up with TRBD1. There are 14 residues in the CDR3. Germline V CDR1 and CDR2: KGHSH, LQKENI. J lost 7 bases, V lost 6 bases, and 12 bases had no gene match.

V usage is TRBV21-1 and J usage is TRBJ2-2; the D segment call TRBD2 is taken from the table without a DNA check. TRBV21-1 is a documented pseudogene. This CDR3 region has 19 residues. The CDR3 region has the DNA TGTGCCAGCAGCAAAGCGCTAGACCCGCCCCGGCCGAACACCGGGGAGCTGTTTTTT. It yields the protein CASSKALDPPRPNTGELFF.

As for this clone: A much larger clone differs by one base, so this may be a read error. In the same sample, other DNA sequences code for this CDR3. The chain recombines TRBV30 with TRBJ1-1; no definite D call. The CDR3 contains 12 residues. V dropped 3 bases and J dropped 13 bases, with 18 bases sitting between them. Germline V gene sequence: CDR1 GTSNPN, CDR2 SVGIG (reference sequence). The CDR3 DNA reads as TGTGCCTGGAGCGGGCATGACCCGCTTGTTTTCTTT. Its translation: CAWSGHDPLVFF.

This chain uses TRBV18 with TRBJ1-2; D unclear. The V end lost 6 bases, the J end lost 3 bases, and 11 bases lay between the germline ends. Looked up from germline, CDR1 is KGHSH and CDR2 is LQKENI. This CDR3 region has 13 residues. This CDR3 is CASSQDADYGYTF. CDR3 sequence (DNA): TGTGCCAGCTCCCAGGACGCCGACTATGGCTACACCTTC.

This clone was counted a few times. V gene TRBV4-3 combines with J gene TRBJ2-2; the D is unclear. Germline V gene data show CDR1 as LGHNA and CDR2 as YSLEER. The CDR3 contains 14 residues. Trimming stripped 0 bases from V and 5 bases from J, with 7 bases between. The CDR3 protein is CASSQEVATGELFF. In nucleotides, the CDR3 is TGCGCCAGCAGCCAAGAGGTGGCGACCGGGGAGCTGTTTTTT.

This chain joins TRBV19 and TRBJ2-3; unclear D gene. The CDR3 extends over 14 amino acids. Germline V lookup: CDR1 LNHDA, CDR2 SQIVND (reference sequence). The V gene lost 3 bases and the J gene lost 1 base, with 8 bases spanning the gap. The CDR3 bases are TGTGCCAGTAGTATTATGGCAGGCACAGATACGCAGTATTTT. It translates to CASSIMAGTDTQYF.

As to this clone: A clone one base away is much larger, so this may be a read error. This specimen includes other DNA sequences encoding the same CDR3. The chain couples TRBV4-1 to TRBJ2-2; perhaps TRBD2 as D (6 bases). V was trimmed by 0 bases and J by 4 bases, leaving 15 bases between them. The CDR3 is 17 amino acids. From germline, CDR1 is MGHRA and CDR2 YSYEKL. CDR3 DNA: TGCGCCAGCAGCCAAGACGTTACGGGAGCCGGCACCGGGGAGCTGTTTTTT. Translated, it gives CASSQDVTGAGTGELFF.

The chain recombines TRBV5-1 with TRBJ2-3; D possibly corresponds to TRBD2 (6 bases). The germline CDR1 and CDR2 sequences are SGHRS and YFSETQ. The V end lost 2 bases, the J end lost 2 bases, and 15 bases lay between the germline ends. CDR3 length equals 16 residues. DNA of the CDR3: TGCGCCAGCAGCTTCGGAGGGGACCGCTTCACAGATACGCAGTATTTT. It codes for CASSFGGDRFTDTQYF.

This clone was picked up one time. The chain employs TRBV7-2 and TRBJ2-5; D remains ambiguous. The CDR3 spans 14 residues. Germline V gives CDR1 SGHTA, CDR2 FQGNSA. Trimming pared 1 base from V and 3 bases from J, leaving 9 bases between. CDR3 loop: CASSLVQAEETQYF. CDR3 coding DNA: TGTGCCAGCAGCTTAGTCCAGGCGGAAGAGACCCAGTACTTC.

The V and J genes are TRBV9 and TRBJ2-1, with unresolved D. Germline V lookup: CDR1 SGDLS, CDR2 YYNGEE. This CDR3 region has 17 residues. V lost 2 bases and J lost 6, with 21 bases in between. The CDR3 DNA sequence: TGTGCCAGCAGCGTTGGGGTCGCGTGGCTAGTAGGCAATGAGCAGTTCTTC. Translated: CASSVGVAWLVGNEQFF.

This clone showed up just once. V gene TRBV29-1 combines with J gene TRBJ1-1; the match to TRBD1 covers 9 bases. J was trimmed by 4 bases and V by 0 bases; bases with no gene match: 9. There are 16 residues in the CDR3. Germline CDR1 and CDR2: SQVTM and ANQGSEA. Here the CDR3 reads CSVEDLGRQGGTEAFF. The CDR3 nucleotides read TGCAGCGTTGAAGATCTGGGTAGACAGGGGGGCACTGAAGCTTTCTTT.

The gene calls are TRBV10-3 and TRBJ1-1; D remains ambiguous. The V and J ends lost 6 bases and 12 bases respectively, with 17 bases between them. The V gene's germline CDR1 is ENHRY and CDR2 SYGVKD. This CDR3 has 12 amino acids. The CDR3 reads CAIRVNSSSPFF. Here the CDR3 DNA reads TGTGCCATCAGGGTCAACTCCTCTAGTCCTTTCTTT.

The CDR3: CASSLLGRDDEQFF. Written as DNA, the CDR3 is TGTGCCAGCAGCTTACTGGGCAGGGATGATGAGCAGTTCTTC. The rearrangement uses TRBV7-2 and TRBJ2-1, with a tentative D call TRBD1 (5 bases). The germline V gene encodes CDR1 SGHTA and CDR2 FQGNSA. Trimming removed 2 bases from V and 8 bases from J, with 13 bases in between. CDR3 length: 14 residues.

The rearrangement uses TRBV30 and TRBJ2-7; D possibly corresponds to TRBD1 (6 bases). Germline CDR1 reads GTSNPN; CDR2 reads SVGIG (reference sequence). The V and J ends lost 5 bases and 5 bases respectively, with 16 bases between them. CDR3 size: 13 residues. The CDR3 here is CAWGTGSNNEQYF. CDR3 coding DNA: TGTGCCTGGGGCACAGGGAGCAACAACGAGCAGTACTTC.

This chain links TRBV6-1 with TRBJ1-5, with D unresolved. The CDR3 is 15 amino acids. Germline CDR1 MNHNS, CDR2 SASEGT. The V and J ends lost 4 bases and 1 base respectively, with 11 bases between them. CDR3 nucleotides: TGTGCCAGCAGTGGAGAGGCCAGCAGCAATCAGCCCCAGCATTTT. Translated: CASSGEASSNQPQHF.

CDR3 nucleotides: TGTGCCTGGGGACAGGGACGCGGTCAGCCCCAGCATTTT. This gives the protein CAWGQGRGQPQHF. The rearrangement uses TRBV30 and TRBJ1-5; 8 bases map to TRBD1. Germline CDR1 reads GTSNPN; CDR2 reads SVGIG (reference sequence). V was pared by 5 bases and J by 6 bases, with 6 bases of the junction left unmatched. The CDR3 sequence is 13 residues long.

This clone was counted a single time. J is TRBJ2-7 and V is TRBV11-3, with D possibly TRBD2 on 5 matching bases. V was cut by 3 bases and J by 0 bases, with 12 bases left in between. Looked up from germline, CDR1 is SGHNT and CDR2 is YENEEA. This CDR3 contains 15 residues. The CDR3 loop is CASSFREYVSYEQYF. The CDR3 DNA reads TGTGCCAGCAGCTTCCGGGAATATGTCTCCTACGAGCAGTACTTC. The variable domain in full, with the rest retrieved from reference TRBV11-3 and TRBJ2-7, is EAGVVQSPRYKIIEKKQPVAFWCNPISGHNTLYWYLQNLGQGPELLIRYENEEAVDDSQLPKDRFSAERLKGVDSTLKIQPAELGDSAVYLCASSFREYVSYEQYFGPGTRLTVT.

The chain is built from TRBV28 and TRBJ1-4; D might be TRBD1 (5 bases). The CDR3 totals 15 residues. Germline V gene sequence: CDR1 MDHEN, CDR2 SYDVKM. The ends were cut back, 5 bases at V and 4 bases at J, with 14 bases in the middle. As DNA, the CDR3 is TGTGCCAGCAGTCCTCCCGGGACGCTTAATGAAAAACTGTTTTTT. The encoded protein is CASSPPGTLNEKLFF.

The J gene is TRBJ1-3, the V gene TRBV28; D not certain. V was cut by 5 bases and J by 0 bases, with 11 bases left in between. Per the germline V gene, CDR1 is MDHEN and CDR2 is SYDVKM. CDR3 length equals 15 residues. The CDR3 coding sequence is TGTGCCAGCAGTCCCCCCGGGAGCTCTGGAAACACCATATATTTT. It codes for CASSPPGSSGNTIYF.

The chain has TRBV5-5 and TRBJ2-7, with D possibly matching TRBD2 (6 bases). The CDR3 totals 17 residues. V was clipped by 0 bases and J by 7 bases, with 23 bases between them. Per germline, CDR1 SGHKS and CDR2 YYEKEE (reference sequence). CDR3: CASSLGHTPALRGEQYF. The DNA of the CDR3 is TGTGCCAGCAGCTTGGGCCACACTCCGGCCCTACGGGGGGAGCAGTACTTC.

CDR3 protein: CASSPADREGTEAFF. The CDR3, as DNA: TGCGCCAGCAGTCCCGCCGACAGGGAGGGCACTGAAGCTTTCTTT. The chain recombines TRBV23-1 with TRBJ1-1; 7 nucleotides align to TRBD1. TRBV23-1 is noted as an ORF with a role that remains uncertain. The CDR3 is 15 residues long. Trimming cost V 4 bases and J 4 bases; bases outside gene matches: 9.

This clone was recorded once. The chain is built from TRBV18 and TRBJ2-3; 9 nucleotides align to TRBD2. The CDR3 sequence is 14 residues long. J gave up 5 bases and V 3 bases, and 3 bases lay outside the gene matches. CDR1 and CDR2 from the germline V gene are KGHSH and LQKENI. The CDR3 is CASSPLAGEDTQYF. CDR3 coding DNA: TGTGCCAGCTCACCCTTAGCGGGAGAAGATACGCAGTATTTT.

The genes are TRBV10-3 and TRBJ2-5; D is possibly TRBD2 (6 bases). CDR1 and CDR2 from the germline V gene are ENHRY and SYGVKD. The CDR3 extends over 15 amino acids. The V and J ends lost 10 bases and 2 bases respectively, with 20 bases between them. Here the CDR3 DNA reads TGTGCCACCGGACTACCGGGACGGACGCAAGAGACCCAGTACTTC. It specifies CATGLPGRTQETQYF.

In its sample, this clone was seen a few times. V and J are TRBV7-9 and TRBJ2-2, with D maybe TRBD2 (5 bases). The CDR3 totals 16 residues. Germline V gene sequence: CDR1 SEHNR, CDR2 FQNEAQ (reference sequence). V was shortened by 4 bases and J by 1 base, with 13 bases between the two germline ends. DNA for the CDR3: TGTGCCAGCAGCTCCCCAAAAGCGGTGAACACCGGGGAGCTGTTTTTT. Protein: CASSSPKAVNTGELFF.

With respect to this clone: Within the sample, other DNA sequences also encode this same CDR3. V gene TRBV4-3 combines with J gene TRBJ2-7, with D perhaps being TRBD1 or TRBD2 (5 bases each). This CDR3 is 15 amino acids long. With 4 bases removed from V and 0 bases from J, the gap between germline ends came to 13 bases. The germline V gene encodes CDR1 LGHNA and CDR2 YSLEER. The CDR3 loop is CASSRGTSDSYEQYF. CDR3 coding DNA: TGCGCCAGCAGCCGTGGGACCTCCGACTCCTACGAGCAGTACTTC.

The rearrangement links TRBV7-2 to TRBJ2-1, with 9 positions matching TRBD2. J was trimmed by 2 bases and V by 1 base; bases with no gene match: 6. The CDR3 runs 17 residues. Per germline, CDR1 SGHTA and CDR2 FQGNSA. CDR3 region: CASSLEGGRAPYNEQFF. DNA for the CDR3: TGTGCCAGCAGCTTAGAGGGCGGGAGGGCCCCCTACAATGAGCAGTTCTTC.